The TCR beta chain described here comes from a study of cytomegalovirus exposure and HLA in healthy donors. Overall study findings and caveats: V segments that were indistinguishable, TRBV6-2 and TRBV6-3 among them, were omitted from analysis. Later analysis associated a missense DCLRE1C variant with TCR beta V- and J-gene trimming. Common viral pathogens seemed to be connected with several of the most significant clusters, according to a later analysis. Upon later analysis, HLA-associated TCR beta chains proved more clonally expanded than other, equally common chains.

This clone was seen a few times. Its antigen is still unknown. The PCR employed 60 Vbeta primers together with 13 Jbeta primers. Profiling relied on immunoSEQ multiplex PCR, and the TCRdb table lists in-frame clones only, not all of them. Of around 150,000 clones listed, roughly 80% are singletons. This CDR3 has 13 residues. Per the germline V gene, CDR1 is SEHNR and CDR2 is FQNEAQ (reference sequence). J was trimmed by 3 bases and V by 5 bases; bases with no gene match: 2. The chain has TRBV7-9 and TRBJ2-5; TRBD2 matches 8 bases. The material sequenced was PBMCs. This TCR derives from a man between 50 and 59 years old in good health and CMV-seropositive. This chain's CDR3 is CASSPTSEETQYF. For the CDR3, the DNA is TGTGCCAGCAGCCCGACTAGCGAAGAGACCCAGTACTTC.